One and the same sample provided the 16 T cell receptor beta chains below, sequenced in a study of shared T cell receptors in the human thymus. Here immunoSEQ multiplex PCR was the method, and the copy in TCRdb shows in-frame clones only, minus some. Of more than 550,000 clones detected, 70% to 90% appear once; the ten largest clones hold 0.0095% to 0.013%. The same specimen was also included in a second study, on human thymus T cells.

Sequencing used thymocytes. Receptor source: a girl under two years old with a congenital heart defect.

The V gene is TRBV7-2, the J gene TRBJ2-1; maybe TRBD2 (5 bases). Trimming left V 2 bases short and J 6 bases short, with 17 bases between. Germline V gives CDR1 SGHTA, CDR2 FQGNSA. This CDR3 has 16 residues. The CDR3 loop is CASSLYLSGLRNEQFF. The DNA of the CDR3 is TGTGCCAGCAGCTTATACTTGAGCGGTCTACGCAATGAGCAGTTCTTC. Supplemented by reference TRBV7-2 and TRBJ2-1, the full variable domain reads GAGVSQSPSNKVTEKGKDVELRCDPISGHTALYWYRQSLGQGLEFLIYFQGNSAPDKSGLPSDRFSAERTGGSVSTLTIQRTQQEDSAVYLCASSLYLSGLRNEQFFGPGTRLTVL.

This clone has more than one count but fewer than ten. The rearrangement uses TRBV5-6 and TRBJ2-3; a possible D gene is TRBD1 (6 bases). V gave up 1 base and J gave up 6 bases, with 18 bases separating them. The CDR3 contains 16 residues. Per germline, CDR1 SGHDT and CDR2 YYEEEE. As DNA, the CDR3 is TGTGCCAGCAGCTTGATAATCAGGGGCGCGATTGATACGCAGTATTTT. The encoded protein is CASSLIIRGAIDTQYF.

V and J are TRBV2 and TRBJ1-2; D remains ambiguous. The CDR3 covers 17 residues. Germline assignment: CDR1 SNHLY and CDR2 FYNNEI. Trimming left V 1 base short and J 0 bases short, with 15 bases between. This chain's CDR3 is CASSEEDGEGTNYGYTF. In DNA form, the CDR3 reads TGTGCCAGCAGTGAAGAAGACGGGGAGGGTACTAACTATGGCTACACCTTC.

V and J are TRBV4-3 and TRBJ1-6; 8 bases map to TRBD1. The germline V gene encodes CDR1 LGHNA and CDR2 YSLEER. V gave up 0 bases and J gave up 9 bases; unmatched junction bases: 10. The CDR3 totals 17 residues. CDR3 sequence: CASSQDPGTGLGSPLHF. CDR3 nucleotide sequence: TGCGCCAGCAGCCAAGATCCTGGGACAGGACTTGGTTCACCCCTCCACTTT.

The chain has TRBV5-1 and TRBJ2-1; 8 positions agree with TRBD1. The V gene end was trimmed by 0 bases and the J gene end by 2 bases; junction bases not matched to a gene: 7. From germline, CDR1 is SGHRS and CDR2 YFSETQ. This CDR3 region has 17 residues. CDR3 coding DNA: TGCGCCAGCAGCTTGGCCCCAAGGACAGGGACCTACAATGAGCAGTTCTTC. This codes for CASSLAPRTGTYNEQFF.

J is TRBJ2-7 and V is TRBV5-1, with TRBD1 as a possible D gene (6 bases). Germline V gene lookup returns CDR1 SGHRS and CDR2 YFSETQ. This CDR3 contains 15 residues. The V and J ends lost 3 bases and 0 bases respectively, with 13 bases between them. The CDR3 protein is CASSWDGTSSYEQYF. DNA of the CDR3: TGCGCCAGCAGCTGGGACGGGACATCCTCCTACGAGCAGTACTTC.

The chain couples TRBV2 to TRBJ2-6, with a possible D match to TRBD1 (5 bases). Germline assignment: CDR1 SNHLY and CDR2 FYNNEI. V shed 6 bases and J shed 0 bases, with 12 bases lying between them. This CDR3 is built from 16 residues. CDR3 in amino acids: CASRTQAPSGANVLTF. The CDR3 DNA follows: TGTGCCAGCAGAACACAGGCACCCTCTGGGGCCAACGTCCTGACTTTC.

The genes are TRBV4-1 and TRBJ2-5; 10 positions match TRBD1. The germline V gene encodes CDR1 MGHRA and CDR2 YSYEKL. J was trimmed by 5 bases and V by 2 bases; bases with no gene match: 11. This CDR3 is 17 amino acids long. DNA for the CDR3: TGCGCCAGCAGCCAATGTCCCGGGACAGGGGCCCGGGAGACCCAGTACTTC. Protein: CASSQCPGTGARETQYF.

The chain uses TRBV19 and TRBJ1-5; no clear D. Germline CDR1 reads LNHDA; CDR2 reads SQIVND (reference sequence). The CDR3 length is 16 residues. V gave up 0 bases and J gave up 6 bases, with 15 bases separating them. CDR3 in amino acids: CASSIDTRPGGQPQHF. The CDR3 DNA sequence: TGTGCCAGTAGTATAGATACCCGGCCGGGAGGTCAGCCCCAGCATTTT.

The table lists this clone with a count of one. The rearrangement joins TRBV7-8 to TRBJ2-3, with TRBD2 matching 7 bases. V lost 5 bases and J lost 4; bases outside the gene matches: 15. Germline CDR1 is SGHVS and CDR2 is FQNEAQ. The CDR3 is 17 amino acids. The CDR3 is CASSAGESGVKSDTQYF. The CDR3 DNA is TGTGCCAGCAGCGCGGGGGAATCGGGGGTAAAGTCAGATACGCAGTATTTT. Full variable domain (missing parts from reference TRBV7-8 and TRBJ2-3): GAGVSQSPRYKVAKRGQDVALRCDPISGHVSLFWYQQALGQGPEFLTYFQNEAQLDKSGLPSDRFFAERPEGSVSTLKIQRTQQEDSAVYLCASSAGESGVKSDTQYFGPGTRLTVL.

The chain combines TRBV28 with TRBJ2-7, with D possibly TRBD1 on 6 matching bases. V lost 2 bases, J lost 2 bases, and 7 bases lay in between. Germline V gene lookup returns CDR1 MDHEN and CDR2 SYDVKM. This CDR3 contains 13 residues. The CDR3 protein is CASSLAGAYEQYF. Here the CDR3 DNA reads TGTGCCAGCAGTTTAGCAGGGGCCTACGAGCAGTACTTC.

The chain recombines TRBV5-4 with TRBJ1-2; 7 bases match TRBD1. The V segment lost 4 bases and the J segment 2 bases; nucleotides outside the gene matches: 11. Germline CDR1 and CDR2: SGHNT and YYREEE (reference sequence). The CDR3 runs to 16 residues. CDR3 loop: CASSPAEQGRNYGYTF. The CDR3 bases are TGTGCCAGCAGCCCGGCCGAACAGGGGCGCAACTATGGCTACACCTTC.

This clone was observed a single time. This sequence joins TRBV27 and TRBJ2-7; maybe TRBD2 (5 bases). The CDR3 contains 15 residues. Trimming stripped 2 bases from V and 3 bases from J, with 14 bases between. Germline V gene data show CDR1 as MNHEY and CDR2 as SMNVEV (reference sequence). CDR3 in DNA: TGTGCCAGCAGTTTACGGCAGAGGGATCACTACGAGCAGTACTTC. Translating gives CASSLRQRDHYEQYF.

The CDR3 spells CASSSPRGGYTF. For the CDR3, the DNA is TGCGCCAGCAGCTCACCCCGGGGTGGCTACACCTTC. The chain recombines TRBV5-1 with TRBJ1-2; no reliable D call. Looked up from germline, CDR1 is SGHRS and CDR2 is YFSETQ. With 3 bases removed from V and 7 bases from J, the gap between germline ends came to 10 bases. This CDR3 contains 12 residues.

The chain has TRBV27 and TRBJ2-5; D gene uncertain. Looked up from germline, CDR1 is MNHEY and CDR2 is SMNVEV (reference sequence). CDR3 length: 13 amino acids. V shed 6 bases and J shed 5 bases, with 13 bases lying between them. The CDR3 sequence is CASSGCFGETQYF. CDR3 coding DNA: TGTGCCAGCAGCGGGTGTTTCGGGGAGACCCAGTACTTC.

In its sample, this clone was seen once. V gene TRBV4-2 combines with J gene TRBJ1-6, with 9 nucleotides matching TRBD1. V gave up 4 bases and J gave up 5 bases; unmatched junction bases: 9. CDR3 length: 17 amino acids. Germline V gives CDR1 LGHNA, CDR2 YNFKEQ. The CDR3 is CASSPGQGRKDNSPLHF. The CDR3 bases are TGTGCCAGCAGCCCCGGACAGGGGCGAAAGGATAATTCACCCCTCCACTTT.